One T cell receptor beta chain is described in this entry. The read ends 3 residues shy of where the CDR3 ends; the end is completed using the germline J gene. These data belong to a study of T cells in women clearing cervical HPV infection. Study information: HLA type could not be excluded as a confounder.

Per germline, CDR1 LNHNV and CDR2 YYDKDF (reference sequence). With 4 bases removed from V and 1 base from J, the gap between germline ends came to 13 bases. CDR3 size: 15 residues. Assay: immunoSEQ multiplex PCR; the TCRdb copy retains only in-frame clones and omits some. The listing records roughly 22,000 clones. The TCR comes from a woman aged 18 to 75 with a cervical HPV16 infection that either progressed to CIN3+ or cleared (not recorded which). Input material: blood buffy coat. The J gene is TRBJ2-5, the V gene TRBV15; D is possibly TRBD1 (6 bases). The CDR3 region is CATSIGRGGQETQYF. CDR3 DNA, as far as it was read: TGTGCCACCAGCATAGGTAGAGGGGGCCAAGAGACC.